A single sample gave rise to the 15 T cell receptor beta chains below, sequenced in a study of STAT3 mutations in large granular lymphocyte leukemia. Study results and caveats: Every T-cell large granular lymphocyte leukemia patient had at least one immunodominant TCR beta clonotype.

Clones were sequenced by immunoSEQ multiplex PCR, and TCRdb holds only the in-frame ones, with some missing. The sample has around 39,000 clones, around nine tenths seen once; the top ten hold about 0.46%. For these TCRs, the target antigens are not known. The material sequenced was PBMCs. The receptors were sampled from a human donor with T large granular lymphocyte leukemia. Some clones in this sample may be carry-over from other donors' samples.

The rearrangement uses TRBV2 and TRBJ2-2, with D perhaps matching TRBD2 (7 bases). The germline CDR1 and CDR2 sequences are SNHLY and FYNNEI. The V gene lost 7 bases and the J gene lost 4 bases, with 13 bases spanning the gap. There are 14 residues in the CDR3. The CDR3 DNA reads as TGTGCCAGCAAGGGGGGGTTCGTCACCGGGGAGCTGTTTTTT. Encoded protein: CASKGGFVTGELFF.

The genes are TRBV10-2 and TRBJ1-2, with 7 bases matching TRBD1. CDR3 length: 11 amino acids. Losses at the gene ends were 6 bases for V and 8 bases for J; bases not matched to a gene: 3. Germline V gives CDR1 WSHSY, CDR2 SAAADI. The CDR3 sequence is CASSGTDGYTF. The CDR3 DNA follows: TGCGCCAGCAGCGGGACAGACGGCTACACCTTC.

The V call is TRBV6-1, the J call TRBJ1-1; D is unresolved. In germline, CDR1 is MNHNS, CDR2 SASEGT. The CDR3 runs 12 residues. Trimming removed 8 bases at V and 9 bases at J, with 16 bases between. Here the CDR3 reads CASFRQSRKAFF. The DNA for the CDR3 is TGTGCCAGCTTCCGTCAGTCCCGGAAAGCTTTCTTT.

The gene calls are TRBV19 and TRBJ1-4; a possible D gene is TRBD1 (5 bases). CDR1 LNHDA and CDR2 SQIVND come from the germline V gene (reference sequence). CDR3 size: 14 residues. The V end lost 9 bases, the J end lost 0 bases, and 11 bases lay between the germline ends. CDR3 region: CASNSGATNEKLFF. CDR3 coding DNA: TGTGCCAGCAATTCGGGGGCAACTAATGAAAAACTGTTTTTT.

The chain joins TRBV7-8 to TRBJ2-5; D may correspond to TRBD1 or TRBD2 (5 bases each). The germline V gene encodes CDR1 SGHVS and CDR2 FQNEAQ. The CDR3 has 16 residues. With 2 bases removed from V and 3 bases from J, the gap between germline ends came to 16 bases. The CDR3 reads CASSLRGAGVKETQYF. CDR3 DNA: TGTGCCAGCAGCTTAAGGGGCGCCGGGGTTAAAGAGACCCAGTACTTC.

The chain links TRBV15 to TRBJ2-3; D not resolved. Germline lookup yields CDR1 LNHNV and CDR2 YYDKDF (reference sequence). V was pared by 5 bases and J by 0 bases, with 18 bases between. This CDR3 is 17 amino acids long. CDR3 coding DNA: TGTGCCACCAGCGGACGACTCAAGGGCACTAGCACAGATACGCAGTATTTT. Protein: CATSGRLKGTSTDTQYF.

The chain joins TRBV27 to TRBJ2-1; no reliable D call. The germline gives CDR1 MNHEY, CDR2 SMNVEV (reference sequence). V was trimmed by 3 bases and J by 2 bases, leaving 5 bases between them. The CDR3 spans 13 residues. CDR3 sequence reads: CASSFSAYNEQFF. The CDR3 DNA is TGTGCCAGCAGTTTCTCAGCCTACAATGAGCAGTTCTTC.

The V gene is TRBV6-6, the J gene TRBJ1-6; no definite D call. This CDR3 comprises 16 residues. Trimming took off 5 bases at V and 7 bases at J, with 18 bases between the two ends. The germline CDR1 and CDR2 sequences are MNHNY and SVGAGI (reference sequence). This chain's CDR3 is CASSLPPGVVNSPLHF. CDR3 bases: TGTGCCAGCAGTCTGCCACCCGGGGTTGTGAATTCACCCCTCCACTTT.

CDR3 nucleotide sequence: TGTGCCAGTAGTATAATGGTGTTCCGGGACTCCTACAATGAGCAGTTCTTC. This translates into CASSIMVFRDSYNEQFF. The chain joins TRBV19 to TRBJ2-1, with D possibly matching TRBD2 (5 bases). The germline V gene encodes CDR1 LNHDA and CDR2 SQIVND (reference sequence). V lost 2 bases, J lost 0 bases, and 14 bases lay in between. This CDR3 region has 17 residues.

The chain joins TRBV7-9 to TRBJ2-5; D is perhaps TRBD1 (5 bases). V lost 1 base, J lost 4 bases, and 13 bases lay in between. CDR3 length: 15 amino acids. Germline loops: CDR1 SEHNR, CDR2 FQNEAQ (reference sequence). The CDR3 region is CASSLGRATGETQYF. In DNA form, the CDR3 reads TGTGCCAGCAGCTTAGGCAGGGCCACCGGAGAGACCCAGTACTTC.

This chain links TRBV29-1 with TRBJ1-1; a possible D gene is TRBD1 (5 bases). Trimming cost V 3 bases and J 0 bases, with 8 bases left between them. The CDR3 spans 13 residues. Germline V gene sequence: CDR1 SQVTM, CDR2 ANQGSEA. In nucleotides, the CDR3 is TGCAGCGTTGACAGGGTTATGAACACTGAAGCTTTCTTT. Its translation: CSVDRVMNTEAFF.

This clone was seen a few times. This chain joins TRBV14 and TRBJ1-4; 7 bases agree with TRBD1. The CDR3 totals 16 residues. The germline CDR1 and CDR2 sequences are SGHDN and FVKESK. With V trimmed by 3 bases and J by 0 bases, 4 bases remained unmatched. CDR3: CASSQATGATNEKLFF. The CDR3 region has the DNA TGTGCCAGCAGCCAGGCTACAGGGGCAACTAATGAAAAACTGTTTTTT. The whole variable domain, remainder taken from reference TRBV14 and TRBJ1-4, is EAGVTQFPSHSVIEKGQTVTLRCDPISGHDNLYWYRRVMGKEIKFLLHFVKESKQDESGMPNNRFLAERTGGTYSTLKVQPAELEDSGVYFCASSQATGATNEKLFFGSGTQLSVL.

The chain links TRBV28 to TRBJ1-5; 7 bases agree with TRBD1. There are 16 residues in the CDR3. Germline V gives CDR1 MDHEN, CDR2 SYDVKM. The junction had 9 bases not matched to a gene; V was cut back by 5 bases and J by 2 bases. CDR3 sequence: CASSGLLRGGNQPQHF. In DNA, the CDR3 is TGTGCCAGCAGTGGACTCCTCAGGGGGGGCAATCAGCCCCAGCATTTT. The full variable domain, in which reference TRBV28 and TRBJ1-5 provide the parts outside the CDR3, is DVKVTQSSRYLVKRTGEKVFLECVQDMDHENMFWYRQDPGLGLRLIYFSYDVKMKEKGDIPEGYSVSREKKERFSLILESASTNQTSMYLCASSGLLRGGNQPQHFGDGTRLSIL.

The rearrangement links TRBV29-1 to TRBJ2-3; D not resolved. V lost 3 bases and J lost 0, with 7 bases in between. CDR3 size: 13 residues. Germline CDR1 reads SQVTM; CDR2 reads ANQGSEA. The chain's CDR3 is CSVEWGSTDTQYF. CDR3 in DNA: TGCAGCGTTGAGTGGGGAAGCACAGATACGCAGTATTTT.

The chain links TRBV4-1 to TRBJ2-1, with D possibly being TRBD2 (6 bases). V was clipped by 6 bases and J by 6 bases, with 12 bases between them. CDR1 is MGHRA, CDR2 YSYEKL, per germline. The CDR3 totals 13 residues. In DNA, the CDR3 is TGCGCCAGCAGTACTAGCAGACTCAATGAGCAGTTCTTC. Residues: CASSTSRLNEQFF.